This T cell receptor beta chain comes out of a study of OX40 agonist ivuxolimab in advanced cancers. Turning to the study itself: Ivuxolimab was administered intravenously to patients at 0.01 to 10 mg/kg every 2 weeks.

This CDR3 is built from 16 residues. Trimming removed 5 bases at V and 5 bases at J, with 19 bases between. Germline V gives CDR1 SEHNR, CDR2 FQNEAQ (reference sequence). Regarding this clone: Its target is unknown.

Study-level results: Fewer expanded clones were found on average in CD4+ than in CD8+ T cells.

Patients were excluded for autoimmune disease history or systemic immunosuppression. Peripheral blood came from all dose cohorts at three timepoints. Sequencing used immunoSEQ multiplex PCR; TCRdb keeps in-frame clones, though not all of them. The data hold 35,000 to 50,000 clones, with 85% to 90% observed a single time. This TCR was recovered from an adult with an advanced solid tumor such as melanoma, head and neck, liver or kidney cancer. This chain links TRBV7-9 with TRBJ1-5; D may be TRBD1 (6 bases). Sequenced material: CD4+ or CD8+ T cells sorted from blood, taken in a trial of the OX40 agonist ivuxolimab. The CDR3 bases are TGTGCCAGCAGCCCATGGGACGGGACACGTTATCAGCCCCAGCATTTT. It codes for CASSPWDGTRYQPQHF.